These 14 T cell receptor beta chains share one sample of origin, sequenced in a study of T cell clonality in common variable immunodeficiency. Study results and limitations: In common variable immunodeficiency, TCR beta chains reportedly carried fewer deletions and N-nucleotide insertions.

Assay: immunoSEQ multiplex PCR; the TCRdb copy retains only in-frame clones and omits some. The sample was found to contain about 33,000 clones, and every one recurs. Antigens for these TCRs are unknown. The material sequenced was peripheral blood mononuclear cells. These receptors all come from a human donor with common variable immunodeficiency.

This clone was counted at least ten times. The CDR3 spells CASSPDSYSNQPQHF. The sequenced part of the CDR3 DNA is TGCGCCAGCAGCCCGGACAGTTATAGCAATCAGCCC. The chain carries TRBV5-1 and TRBJ1-5, with D possibly matching TRBD1 (6 bases). The read terminates 3 residues ahead of where the CDR3 ends, so the germline J gene completes it. Germline lookup yields CDR1 SGHRS and CDR2 YFSETQ. V dropped 4 bases and J dropped 0 bases, with 11 bases sitting between them. This CDR3 has 15 amino acids.

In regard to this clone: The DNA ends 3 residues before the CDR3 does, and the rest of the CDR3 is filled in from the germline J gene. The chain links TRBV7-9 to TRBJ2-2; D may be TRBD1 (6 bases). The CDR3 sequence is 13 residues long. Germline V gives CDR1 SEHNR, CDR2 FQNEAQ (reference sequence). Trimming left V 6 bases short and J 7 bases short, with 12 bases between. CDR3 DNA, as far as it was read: TGTGCCAGCAGTCCTACAGGGAGCGGGGAG. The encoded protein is CASSPTGSGE. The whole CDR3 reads CASSPTGSGELFF.

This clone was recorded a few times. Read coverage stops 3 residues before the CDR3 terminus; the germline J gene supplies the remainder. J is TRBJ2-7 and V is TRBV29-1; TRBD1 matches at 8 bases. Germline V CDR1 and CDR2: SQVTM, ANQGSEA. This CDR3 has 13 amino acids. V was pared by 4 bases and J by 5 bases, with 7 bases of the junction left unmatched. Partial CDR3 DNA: TGCAGCGTTGGGGGACAGGTATCGAACGAG. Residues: CSVGGQVSNE. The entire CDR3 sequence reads CSVGGQVSNEQYF.

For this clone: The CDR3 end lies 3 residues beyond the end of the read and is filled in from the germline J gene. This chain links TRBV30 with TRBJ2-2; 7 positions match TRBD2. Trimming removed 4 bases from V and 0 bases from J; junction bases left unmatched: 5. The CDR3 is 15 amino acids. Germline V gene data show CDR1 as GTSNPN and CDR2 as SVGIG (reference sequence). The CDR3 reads CAWKRSGANTGELFF. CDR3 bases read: TGTGCCTGGAAACGGAGCGGGGCGAACACCGGGGAG.

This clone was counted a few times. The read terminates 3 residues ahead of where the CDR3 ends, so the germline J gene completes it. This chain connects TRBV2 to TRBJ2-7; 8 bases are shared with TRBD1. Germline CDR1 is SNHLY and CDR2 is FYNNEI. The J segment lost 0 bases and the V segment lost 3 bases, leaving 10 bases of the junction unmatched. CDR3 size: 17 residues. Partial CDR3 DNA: TGTGCCAGCAGTGAGCCTGGCGGGGACAGGAGCTCCTACGAG. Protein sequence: CASSEPGGDRSSYE. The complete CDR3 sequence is CASSEPGGDRSSYEQYF.

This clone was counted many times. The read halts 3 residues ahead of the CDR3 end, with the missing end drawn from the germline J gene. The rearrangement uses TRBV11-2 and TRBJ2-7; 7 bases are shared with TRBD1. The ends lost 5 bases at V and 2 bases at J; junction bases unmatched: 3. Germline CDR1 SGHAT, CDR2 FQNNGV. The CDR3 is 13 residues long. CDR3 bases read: TGTGCCAGCAGCCGGGACAGTCCCTACGAG. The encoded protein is CASSRDSPYE. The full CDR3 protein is CASSRDSPYEQYF.

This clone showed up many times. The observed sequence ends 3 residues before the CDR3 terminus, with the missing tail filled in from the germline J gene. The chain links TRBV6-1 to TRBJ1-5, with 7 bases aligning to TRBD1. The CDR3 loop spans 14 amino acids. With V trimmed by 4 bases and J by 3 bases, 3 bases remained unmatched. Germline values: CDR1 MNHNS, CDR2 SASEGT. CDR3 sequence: CASSGTGSNQPQHF. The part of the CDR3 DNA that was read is TGTGCCAGCAGTGGGACAGGTTCCAATCAGCCC.

The CDR3 loop reads CASSTQWTAGDTGELFF. Incomplete CDR3 DNA: TGTGCCAGTAGTACCCAGTGGACAGCGGGGGACACCGGGGAG. The chain recombines TRBV19 with TRBJ2-2; 8 nucleotides match TRBD2. The CDR3 end is not reached by the read, which stops 3 residues before it; the germline J gene fills it in. V trimming: 4 bases; J trimming: 3 bases; junction bases outside the gene matches: 10. The CDR3 totals 17 residues. CDR1 LNHDA and CDR2 SQIVND come from the germline V gene (reference sequence).

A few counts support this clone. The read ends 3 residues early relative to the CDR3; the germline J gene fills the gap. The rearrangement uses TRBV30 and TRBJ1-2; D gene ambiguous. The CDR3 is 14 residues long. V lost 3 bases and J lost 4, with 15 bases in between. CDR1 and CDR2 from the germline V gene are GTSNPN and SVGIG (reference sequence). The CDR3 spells CAWRALGSLYGYTF. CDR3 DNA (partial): TGTGCCTGGAGAGCCCTGGGCAGTCTCTATGGC.

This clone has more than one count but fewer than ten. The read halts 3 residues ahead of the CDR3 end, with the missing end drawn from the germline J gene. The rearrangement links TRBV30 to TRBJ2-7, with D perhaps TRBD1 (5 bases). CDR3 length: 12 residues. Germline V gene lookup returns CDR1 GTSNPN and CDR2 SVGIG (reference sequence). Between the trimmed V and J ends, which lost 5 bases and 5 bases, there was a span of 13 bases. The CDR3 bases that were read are TGTGCCTGGGCAGGGCTTTCCAACGAG. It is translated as CAWAGLSNE. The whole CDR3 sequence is CAWAGLSNEQYF.

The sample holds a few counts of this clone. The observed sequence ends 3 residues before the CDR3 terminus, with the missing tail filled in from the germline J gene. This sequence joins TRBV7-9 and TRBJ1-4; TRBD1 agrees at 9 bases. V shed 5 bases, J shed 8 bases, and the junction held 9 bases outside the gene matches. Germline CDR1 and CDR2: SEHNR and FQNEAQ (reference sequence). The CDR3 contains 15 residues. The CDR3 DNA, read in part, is TGTGCCAGCAGCCAGGGACAGGGAACGAAGGAAAAA. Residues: CASSQGQGTKEK. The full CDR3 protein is CASSQGQGTKEKLFF. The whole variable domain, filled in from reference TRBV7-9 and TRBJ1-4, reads DTGVSQNPRHKITKRGQNVTFRCDPISEHNRLYWYRQTLGQGPEFLTYFQNEAQLEKSRLLSDRFSAERPKGSFSTLEIQRTEQGDSAMYLCASSQGQGTKEKLFFGSGTQLSVL.

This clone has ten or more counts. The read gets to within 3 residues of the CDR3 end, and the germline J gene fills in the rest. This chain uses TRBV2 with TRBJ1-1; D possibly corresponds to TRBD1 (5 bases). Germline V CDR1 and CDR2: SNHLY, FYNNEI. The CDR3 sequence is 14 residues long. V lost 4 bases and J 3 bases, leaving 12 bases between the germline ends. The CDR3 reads CASSVGDLDTEAFF. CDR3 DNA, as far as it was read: TGTGCCAGCAGTGTGGGGGACTTGGACACTGAA.

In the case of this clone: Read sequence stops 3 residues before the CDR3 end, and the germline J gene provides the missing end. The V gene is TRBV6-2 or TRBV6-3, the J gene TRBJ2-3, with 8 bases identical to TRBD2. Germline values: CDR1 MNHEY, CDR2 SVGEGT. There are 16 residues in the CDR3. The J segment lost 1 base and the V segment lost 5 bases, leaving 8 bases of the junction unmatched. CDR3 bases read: TGTGCCAGCAGTCCGGGACTAGTGTGGGGCACAGATACG. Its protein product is CASSPGLVWGTDT. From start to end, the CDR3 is CASSPGLVWGTDTQYF.

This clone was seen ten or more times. CDR3 DNA (partial): TGTGCCAGCAGCGCTAGCGGGGGGGCCGGGCCAGATACG. Translation: CASSASGGAGPDT. The CDR3, in full, reads CASSASGGAGPDTQYF. The chain recombines TRBV7-3 with TRBJ2-3; 12 bases are shared with TRBD2. The read stops 3 residues short of the end of the CDR3; the missing end is completed from the germline J gene. CDR3 length equals 16 residues. V gave up 5 bases and J gave up 4 bases; unmatched junction bases: 7. Per germline, CDR1 SGHTA and CDR2 FQGTGA.